A single sample gave rise to the 26 T cell receptor beta chains below, sequenced in a study of shared clonotypes between healthy human individuals. Terminally differentiated effector memory CD45RA+ cells were excluded by CCR7 positive selection of CD45RO-negative cells. The data were produced by immunoSEQ multiplex PCR, yet TCRdb's version contains in-frame clones alone and is incomplete. The sample lists millions of clones; more than 85% were seen once. What was sequenced was naive CD8+ T cells from PBMCs. The receptors come from a young man in good health. Some clones in this sample may be carry-over from other donors' samples.

The V call is TRBV6-5, the J call TRBJ2-1; D is unclear. V was clipped by 0 bases and J by 3 bases, with 6 bases between them. This CDR3 contains 14 residues. Germline loops: CDR1 MNHEY, CDR2 SVGAGI. CDR3: CASSYSKSYNEQFF. The CDR3 DNA sequence: TGTGCCAGCAGTTACTCGAAGAGCTACAATGAGCAGTTCTTC.

The chain links TRBV27 to TRBJ2-6; 8 bases match TRBD1. This CDR3 has 17 amino acids. Losses at the gene ends were 3 bases for V and 2 bases for J; bases not matched to a gene: 6. Germline CDR1 and CDR2: MNHEY and SMNVEV (reference sequence). DNA of the CDR3: TGTGCCAGCAGTTTGCGGCAGGGGGCCCCTGGGGCCAACGTCCTGACTTTC. Amino acids: CASSLRQGAPGANVLTF.

The chain employs TRBV7-2 and TRBJ2-1, with D perhaps TRBD2 (5 bases). This CDR3 comprises 15 residues. Germline values: CDR1 SGHTA, CDR2 FQGNSA. The V end lost 5 bases, the J end lost 4 bases, and 15 bases lay between the germline ends. CDR3 protein: CASSPLSGAYNEQFF. The CDR3, as DNA: TGTGCCAGCAGCCCTCTAAGCGGAGCTTACAATGAGCAGTTCTTC.

This chain joins TRBV6-5 and TRBJ1-2; D unclear. The germline V gene has CDR1 MNHEY and CDR2 SVGAGI. The germline V and J ends were trimmed by 0 bases and 6 bases, with 14 bases remaining between them. The CDR3 runs 15 residues. The CDR3 DNA reads as TGTGCCAGCAGTTACTCGAACCGGGAAGCGAATGGCTACACCTTC. Translated, it gives CASSYSNREANGYTF.

The chain employs TRBV5-1 and TRBJ2-7; perhaps TRBD2 as D (5 bases). Trimming cost V 1 base and J 2 bases, with 13 bases left between them. CDR3 length: 15 residues. CDR1 is SGHRS and CDR2 is YFSETQ in the germline V gene. The chain's CDR3 is CASSLNVKLAYEQYF. The CDR3 nucleotides are TGCGCCAGCAGCTTGAATGTTAAACTAGCCTACGAGCAGTACTTC.

This clone was seen a few times. The chain combines TRBV9 with TRBJ1-3, with unresolved D. V shed 2 bases and J shed 3 bases, with 9 bases lying between them. This CDR3 comprises 14 residues. Germline loops: CDR1 SGDLS, CDR2 YYNGEE. CDR3 bases: TGTGCCAGCAGCGTGAGTCTAGGTGGAAACACCATATATTTT. Translating gives CASSVSLGGNTIYF.

This clone was detected a few times. J is TRBJ1-2 and V is TRBV7-9; D unclear. Germline CDR1 is SEHNR and CDR2 is FQNEAQ (reference sequence). Trimming stripped 6 bases from V and 7 bases from J, with 15 bases between. There are 13 residues in the CDR3. The CDR3 region is CASRPPGRVGYTF. The CDR3 coding sequence is TGTGCCAGCAGGCCGCCGGGAAGGGTTGGCTACACCTTC.

J is TRBJ1-1 and V is TRBV2, with TRBD1 matching over 7 bases. The CDR3 sequence is 13 residues long. Germline CDR1 SNHLY, CDR2 FYNNEI. The ends lost 3 bases at V and 7 bases at J; junction bases unmatched: 5. The CDR3 spells CASSDGRGIEAFF. The CDR3 region has the DNA TGTGCCAGCAGTGACGGCAGGGGGATTGAAGCTTTCTTT.

About this clone itself: Germline is not matched at one junction end, which may reflect a read error. The chain carries TRBV10-3 and TRBJ1-4; D unresolved. Germline V gene data show CDR1 as ENHRY and CDR2 as SYGVKD. The CDR3 loop spans 15 amino acids. The CDR3 loop reads CASSYGWPTNEKLFF. In DNA form, the CDR3 reads TGTGCCAGCAGTTACGGTTGGCCAACTAATGAAAAACTGTTTTTT.

Comments on this clone: This CDR3 is also generated by other DNA sequences in the sample. The V gene is TRBV27, the J gene TRBJ1-5; D not resolved. The CDR3 runs 14 residues. The germline gives CDR1 MNHEY, CDR2 SMNVEV (reference sequence). Trimming took 3 bases from V and 2 from J, leaving 8 bases between them. CDR3 region: CASSLVGGNQPQHF. As DNA, the CDR3 is TGTGCCAGCAGTTTGGTTGGGGGCAATCAGCCCCAGCATTTT.

The rearrangement links TRBV27 to TRBJ2-7, with 7 bases that match TRBD1. V shed 5 bases, J shed 4 bases, and the junction held 8 bases outside the gene matches. CDR3 length: 14 residues. In germline, CDR1 is MNHEY, CDR2 SMNVEV (reference sequence). This CDR3 is CASSPSGTEYEQYF. The CDR3 nucleotides are TGTGCCAGCAGTCCGTCCGGGACAGAGTACGAGCAGTACTTC.

The rearrangement links TRBV4-2 to TRBJ2-7, with 7 bases identical to TRBD1. V lost 4 bases, J lost 4 bases, and 7 bases stayed unmatched. Looked up from germline, CDR1 is LGHNA and CDR2 is YNFKEQ. The CDR3 spans 14 residues. CDR3 sequence: CASSRPGQKYEQYF. CDR3 sequence (DNA): TGTGCCAGCAGCCGGCCGGGACAGAAGTACGAGCAGTACTTC.

The genes are TRBV18 and TRBJ1-2; D possibly corresponds to TRBD1 (6 bases). This CDR3 comprises 18 residues. Trimming stripped 3 bases from V and 4 bases from J, with 24 bases between. CDR1 and CDR2 (germline): KGHSH, LQKENI. CDR3 DNA sequence: TGTGCCAGCTCACCCACGGACAGAACTAACCAGTTGTCCTATGGCTACACCTTC. Encoded protein: CASSPTDRTNQLSYGYTF.

This clone appeared once. V and J are TRBV25-1 and TRBJ2-2, with 10 bases lining up with TRBD1. The CDR3 loop spans 16 amino acids. Trimming removed 7 bases from V and 3 bases from J; junction bases left unmatched: 8. Germline CDR1 reads MGHDK; CDR2 reads SYGVNS. The CDR3 reads CASNHGTGVDTGELFF. The DNA for the CDR3 is TGTGCCAGCAACCACGGGACAGGGGTTGACACCGGGGAGCTGTTTTTT. The full variable domain, with the rest looked up from reference TRBV25-1 and TRBJ2-2, is EADIYQTPRYLVIGTGKKITLECSQTMGHDKMYWYQQDPGMELHLIHYSYGVNSTEKGDLSSESTVSRIRTEHFPLTLESARPSHTSQYLCASNHGTGVDTGELFFGEGSRLTVL.

Only a few counts were recorded for this clone. The chain has TRBV30 and TRBJ1-1; D might be TRBD1 (6 bases). This CDR3 is built from 14 residues. Germline CDR1 is GTSNPN and CDR2 is SVGIG (reference sequence). The V end was cut by 1 base, the J end by 3 bases, with 12 bases between. The CDR3 nucleotides are TGTGCCTGGAGTGCAGGGGTGTCGGACACTGAAGCTTTCTTT. Protein sequence: CAWSAGVSDTEAFF.

The rearrangement joins TRBV5-4 to TRBJ1-4; D ambiguous. V was cut by 5 bases and J by 8 bases, with 10 bases left in between. The CDR3 spans 12 residues. Germline CDR1 and CDR2: SGHNT and YYREEE (reference sequence). In DNA, the CDR3 is TGTGCCAGCAGTCACAATGGGGAAAAACTGTTTTTT. Translating it yields CASSHNGEKLFF.

The chain has TRBV7-9 and TRBJ2-1; 9 bases fit TRBD1. Germline lookup yields CDR1 SEHNR and CDR2 FQNEAQ (reference sequence). After removal of 5 bases from V and 14 bases from J, the junction contained 7 bases not matched to a gene. The CDR3 covers 12 residues. The CDR3 loop reads CASSQQGAFEFF. CDR3 in DNA: TGTGCCAGCAGCCAACAGGGGGCCTTCGAGTTCTTC.

The V call is TRBV5-6, the J call TRBJ2-1; TRBD1 matches 9 bases. CDR1 and CDR2 (germline): SGHDT, YYEEEE. This CDR3 region has 16 residues. J lost 2 bases, V lost 4 bases, and 7 bases had no gene match. CDR3: CASSGGGQGPYNEQFF. The CDR3 DNA reads TGTGCCAGCAGCGGCGGGGGACAGGGCCCCTACAATGAGCAGTTCTTC.

This sequence joins TRBV4-1 and TRBJ2-7; D remains unclear. The germline V gene encodes CDR1 MGHRA and CDR2 YSYEKL. V was clipped by 1 base and J by 0 bases, with 7 bases between them. This CDR3 has 14 residues. The CDR3 DNA sequence: TGCGCCAGCAGCCAAGGCTTTCCCTCCTACGAGCAGTACTTC. It translates to CASSQGFPSYEQYF.

This sequence joins TRBV27 and TRBJ2-1, with 10 positions matching TRBD2. The junction had 7 bases not matched to a gene; V was cut back by 2 bases and J by 3 bases. Germline CDR1 is MNHEY and CDR2 is SMNVEV (reference sequence). The CDR3 contains 17 residues. CDR3 DNA: TGTGCCAGCAGTTTACCATCCCCTAGCGGGAGCTACAATGAGCAGTTCTTC. Translation: CASSLPSPSGSYNEQFF.

The chain employs TRBV7-9 and TRBJ1-1; D is possibly TRBD1 (6 bases). This CDR3 is 13 amino acids long. The ends were cut back, 4 bases at V and 10 bases at J, with 16 bases in the middle. Germline CDR1 and CDR2: SEHNR and FQNEAQ (reference sequence). CDR3 nucleotides: TGTGCCAGCAGCTCCGGACAGTCTTCCTCAGCTTTCTTT. Its translation: CASSSGQSSSAFF.

This clone was picked up a small number of times. This same CDR3 is encoded by further DNA sequences in the sample. The chain combines TRBV14 with TRBJ2-7, with D hard to call. The germline CDR1 and CDR2 sequences are SGHDN and FVKESK. This CDR3 is built from 11 residues. Trimming left V 3 bases short and J 2 bases short, with 2 bases between. CDR3 coding DNA: TGTGCCAGCAGCCAGGCCTACGAGCAGTACTTC. Its translation is CASSQAYEQYF.

The chain is built from TRBV9 and TRBJ1-3; maybe TRBD1 (5 bases). V lost 0 bases and J 0 bases, leaving 13 bases between the germline ends. Per germline, CDR1 SGDLS and CDR2 YYNGEE. The length of the CDR3 is 17 residues. The DNA for the CDR3 is TGTGCCAGCAGCGTAGGCCGGGGGACCTTCTCTGGAAACACCATATATTTT. As protein: CASSVGRGTFSGNTIYF.

The chain uses TRBV27 and TRBJ2-7; D is undetermined. V lost 0 bases, J lost 3 bases, and 6 bases lay in between. This CDR3 spans 13 amino acids. From germline, CDR1 is MNHEY and CDR2 SMNVEV (reference sequence). The CDR3 region has the DNA TGTGCCAGCAGTTTATCCGAGCTCTACGAGCAGTACTTC. This translates into CASSLSELYEQYF.

This sequence joins TRBV29-1 and TRBJ2-1; possible D gene TRBD1, 6 bases. The V end was cut by 6 bases, the J end by 6 bases, with 18 bases between. Germline CDR1 and CDR2: SQVTM and ANQGSEA. CDR3 length: 14 amino acids. This chain's CDR3 is CSVHRVTFPNEQFF. The DNA of the CDR3 is TGCAGCGTCCACAGGGTAACGTTCCCCAATGAGCAGTTCTTC.

This chain connects TRBV12-5 to TRBJ2-2; D might be TRBD1 or TRBD2, each matching 6 bases. Germline CDR1 and CDR2: LGHNT and FRNRAP. V was cut by 1 base and J by 6 bases, with 12 bases left in between. There are 15 residues in the CDR3. CDR3 sequence: CASGLGGRGAGELFF. DNA for the CDR3: TGTGCTAGTGGTTTGGGTGGTAGGGGGGCCGGGGAGCTGTTTTTT.